This TCR beta chain was found in a study of CD8+CD57+ T cells in acquired aplastic anemia. Study details: Sorted CD4+ and CD8+ cells yielded roughly 3.4 ug of DNA on average. CD4+ reads averaged roughly 10 million in healthy donors.

Profiling of TCR beta VDJ combinations and CDR3 sequences used genomic DNA as template. TCRdb reprocessed the reads with MiXCR, giving one entry per CDR3 protein. The sample includes 100,000 to 150,000 distinct CDR3 sequences, about 48% seen only once; the top ten take 2% to 3%. This clonotype was counted ten times or more. The antigen remains unidentified. General observations from the study: A set of some 28 CD8+ CDR3 sequences was shared between patients and controls, and these sequences appeared highly expressed in patients. Patients and healthy controls showed no significant CD8+ Simpson's diversity difference.

Looked up from germline, CDR1 is MNHNS and CDR2 is SASEGT. The CDR3 is 14 residues long. V shed 6 bases and J shed 0 bases, with 9 bases lying between them. J is TRBJ2-1 and V is TRBV6-1; D might be TRBD2 (5 bases). The sequence derives from a human donor in good health, serving as a control. Sequencing was performed on sorted CD4+, CD8+, or CD8+CD57+ T cells (not recorded which) from PBMCs. For the CDR3, the DNA is TGTGCCAGCAGGAGGGTGAGCTCCTACAATGAGCAGTTCTTC. Amino acid sequence: CASRRVSSYNEQFF.